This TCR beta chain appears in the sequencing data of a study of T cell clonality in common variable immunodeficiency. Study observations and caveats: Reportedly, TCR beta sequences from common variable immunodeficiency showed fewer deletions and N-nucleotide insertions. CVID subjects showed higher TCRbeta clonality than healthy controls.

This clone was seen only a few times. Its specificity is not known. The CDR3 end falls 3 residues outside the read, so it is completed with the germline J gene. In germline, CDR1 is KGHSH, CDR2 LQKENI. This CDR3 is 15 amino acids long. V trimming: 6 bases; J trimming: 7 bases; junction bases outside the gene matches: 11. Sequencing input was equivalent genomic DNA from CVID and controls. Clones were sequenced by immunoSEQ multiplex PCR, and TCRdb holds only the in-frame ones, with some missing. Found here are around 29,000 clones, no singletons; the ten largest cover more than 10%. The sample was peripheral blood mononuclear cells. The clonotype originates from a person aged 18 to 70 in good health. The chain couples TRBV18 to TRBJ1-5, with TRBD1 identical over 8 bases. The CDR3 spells CASSQQGEYGQPQHF. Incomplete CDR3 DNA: TGTGCCAGCTCTCAACAGGGGGAATACGGCCAGCCC. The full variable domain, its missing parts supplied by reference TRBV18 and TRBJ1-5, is NAGVMQNPRHLVRRRGQEARLRCSPMKGHSHVYWYRQLPEEGLKFMVYLQKENIIDESGMPKERFSAEFPKEGPSILRIQQVVRGDSAAYFCASSQQGEYGQPQHFGDGTRLSIL.